Here is one TCR beta chain with its context. These data come from a study of CD8+ T cells in alopecia areata. Extracted from the samples, RNA was reverse transcribed into cDNA to serve as the sequencing template. Assay: immunoSEQ multiplex PCR; the TCRdb copy retains only in-frame clones and omits some. The table records 150,000 to 160,000 clones, 40% to 60% of them present only once. CDR1 and CDR2 from the germline V gene are LGHNA and YSLEER. V dropped 0 bases and J dropped 4 bases, with 9 bases sitting between them. This CDR3 has 14 residues. The chain links TRBV4-3 to TRBJ1-2, with no clear D. The sequenced sample was CD8+ T cells sorted from blood, obtained at week 0. This clonotype was sampled from a human donor with alopecia areata. CDR3 nucleotides: TGCGCCAGCAGCCAAGATCGGGAGGGCTATGGCTACACCTTC. Translating it yields CASSQDREGYGYTF.